These 26 T cell receptor beta chains were sequenced from one sample in a study of CD8+ T cells in alopecia areata. As the sequencing template, cDNA was produced by extracting RNA and reverse transcribing it. Measured with immunoSEQ multiplex PCR; TCRdb has only the in-frame clones, and not every one. Of 150,000 or so clones listed, more than 45% are singletons. Sequenced input: CD4+ T cells sorted from blood. The source of these receptors is a human donor with alopecia areata.

In this sample, this clone turned up once. This sequence joins TRBV27 and TRBJ1-3; 7 bases agree with TRBD1. Losses at the gene ends were 8 bases for V and 1 base for J; bases not matched to a gene: 8. The CDR3 extends over 15 amino acids. Per germline, CDR1 MNHEY and CDR2 SMNVEV (reference sequence). The CDR3 sequence is CASRQGALSGNTIYF. The CDR3, as DNA: TGTGCCAGCCGACAGGGCGCCTTATCTGGAAACACCATATATTTT.

In this sample, this clone turned up a few times. The chain employs TRBV29-1 and TRBJ1-1, with D possibly being TRBD1 (5 bases). CDR1 SQVTM and CDR2 ANQGSEA come from the germline V gene. V was clipped by 7 bases and J by 3 bases, with 15 bases between them. The CDR3 has 13 residues. As DNA, the CDR3 is TGCAGCGGGGGGGAACGACCCTACACTGAAGCTTTCTTT. This translates into CSGGERPYTEAFF.

The genes are TRBV9 and TRBJ2-6, with D possibly TRBD1 on 5 matching bases. In germline, CDR1 is SGDLS, CDR2 YYNGEE. This CDR3 region has 19 residues. The V end lost 4 bases, the J end lost 2 bases, and 22 bases lay between the germline ends. CDR3 nucleotide sequence: TGTGCCAGCAGCCCAAGACCTCCGGCGCCAGGGACTGGGGCCAACGTCCTGACTTTC. It is translated as CASSPRPPAPGTGANVLTF.

This chain connects TRBV29-1 to TRBJ1-1; TRBD1 matches 7 bases. The CDR3 extends over 15 amino acids. Trimming at V came to 4 bases and at J to 3 bases, leaving 11 bases not matched to a gene. Germline CDR1 and CDR2: SQVTM and ANQGSEA. The CDR3: CSVVYSRGPDTEAFF. The CDR3 region has the DNA TGCAGCGTTGTATACTCGAGGGGGCCCGACACTGAAGCTTTCTTT.

This chain joins TRBV6-6 and TRBJ1-2; D possibly corresponds to TRBD1 (5 bases). V gave up 3 bases and J gave up 2 bases, with 16 bases separating them. The CDR3 extends over 16 amino acids. Germline CDR1 MNHNY, CDR2 SVGAGI (reference sequence). CDR3 DNA sequence: TGTGCCAGCAGTTATCCGCGGGGCAGTGTCAACTATGGCTACACCTTC. It specifies CASSYPRGSVNYGYTF.

The V call is TRBV29-1, the J call TRBJ2-6; D assignment may be TRBD1 or TRBD2 (5 bases each). The CDR3 consists of 15 residues. Germline V gene lookup returns CDR1 SQVTM and CDR2 ANQGSEA. Trimming took 4 bases from V and 1 from J, leaving 11 bases between them. The CDR3 DNA is TGCAGCGTTGGTGGCGAGGGGTCTGGGGCCAACGTCCTGACTTTC. Its translation is CSVGGEGSGANVLTF.

The genes are TRBV29-1 and TRBJ1-2, with a tentative D call TRBD1 (6 bases). This CDR3 spans 12 amino acids. Trimming shortened V by 2 bases and J by 6 bases, and 10 bases separated the two germline ends. In germline, CDR1 is SQVTM, CDR2 ANQGSEA. The CDR3 sequence: CSVERGADGYTF. In DNA form, the CDR3 reads TGCAGCGTTGAACGGGGGGCCGATGGCTACACCTTC.

This chain uses TRBV5-1 with TRBJ1-6; D uncertain. CDR3 length: 14 amino acids. Trimming took 0 bases from V and 6 from J, leaving 7 bases between them. The germline gives CDR1 SGHRS, CDR2 YFSETQ. The DNA for the CDR3 is TGCGCCAGCAGCTTGGAGGGCAGTAATTCACCCCTCCACTTT. Amino acids: CASSLEGSNSPLHF.

The chain couples TRBV4-1 to TRBJ2-4; D unclear. Trimming took 1 base from V and 0 from J, leaving 4 bases between them. This CDR3 contains 14 residues. Germline CDR1 and CDR2: MGHRA and YSYEKL. Written as DNA, the CDR3 is TGCGCCAGCAGCCAAGGGTTAGCCAAAAACATTCAGTACTTC. It is translated as CASSQGLAKNIQYF.

The CDR3 is CASGSGQSAKREAFF. The CDR3 region has the DNA TGTGCTAGTGGTTCAGGACAGTCAGCTAAAAGAGAAGCTTTCTTT. The rearrangement joins TRBV12-5 to TRBJ1-1; D possibly corresponds to TRBD1 (6 bases). CDR1 LGHNT and CDR2 FRNRAP come from the germline V gene. V lost 4 bases to trimming and J lost 8 bases, with 20 bases between them. The CDR3 is made up of 15 amino acids.

This clone has a handful of counts. The chain links TRBV5-1 to TRBJ1-2; tentatively, D is TRBD1 (6 bases). The CDR3 is 15 amino acids. The germline CDR1 and CDR2 sequences are SGHRS and YFSETQ. The ends were cut back, 0 bases at V and 4 bases at J, with 13 bases in the middle. CDR3 in amino acids: CASSLDGQSAYGYTF. CDR3 nucleotide sequence: TGCGCCAGCAGCTTGGATGGACAGTCCGCCTATGGCTACACCTTC.

The CDR3 spells CSGSTGLPPSGEQFF. CDR3 sequence (DNA): TGCAGCGGGTCAACGGGACTTCCCCCCTCGGGTGAGCAGTTCTTC. The V call is TRBV29-1, the J call TRBJ2-1, with D possibly being TRBD2 (6 bases). The length of the CDR3 is 15 residues. Per germline, CDR1 SQVTM and CDR2 ANQGSEA. Deletions cut 7 bases from V and 9 bases from J, with 25 bases between.

The table lists this clone with a few counts. The chain recombines TRBV4-1 with TRBJ2-4; perhaps TRBD1 as D (6 bases). The germline V and J ends were trimmed by 0 bases and 4 bases, with 22 bases remaining between them. Germline V gene data show CDR1 as MGHRA and CDR2 as YSYEKL. The length of the CDR3 is 19 residues. CDR3 residues: CASSQEGAGYLEIKNIQYF. In nucleotides, the CDR3 is TGCGCCAGCAGCCAAGAGGGGGCAGGTTACTTGGAAATAAAAAACATTCAGTACTTC.

The table lists this clone with a few counts. This chain uses TRBV7-9 with TRBJ1-1; TRBD1 is a possible D gene (6 bases). The germline V gene encodes CDR1 SEHNR and CDR2 FQNEAQ (reference sequence). CDR3 length: 13 residues. Trimming took 5 bases from V and 0 from J, leaving 7 bases between them. The CDR3 DNA sequence: TGTGCCAGCAGCGGGACATTGAACACTGAAGCTTTCTTT. Translation: CASSGTLNTEAFF.

This sequence joins TRBV4-1 and TRBJ2-5; the D is unclear. The CDR3 totals 13 residues. Trimming stripped 3 bases from V and 4 bases from J, with 9 bases between. Per the germline V gene, CDR1 is MGHRA and CDR2 is YSYEKL. In nucleotides, the CDR3 is TGCGCCAGCAGCCACAAGCCGGGAGAGACCCAGTACTTC. Its protein product is CASSHKPGETQYF.

V is TRBV23-1 and J is TRBJ2-7; TRBD2 might be the D (6 bases). TRBV23-1 qualifies as an ORF whose function is uncertain. The V gene lost 4 bases and the J gene lost 1 base, with 11 bases spanning the gap. The length of the CDR3 is 14 residues. CDR3 loop: CASSRGELSYEQYF. The CDR3 DNA reads TGCGCCAGCAGTCGGGGGGAATTGTCCTACGAGCAGTACTTC.

V usage is TRBV7-2 and J usage is TRBJ2-3, with D maybe TRBD1 (6 bases). Looked up from germline, CDR1 is SGHTA and CDR2 is FQGNSA. Trimming cost V 5 bases and J 9 bases, with 15 bases left between them. The CDR3 runs to 13 residues. In DNA form, the CDR3 reads TGTGCCAGCAGCGAGCACAGGGAAAGCACGCAGTATTTT. This sequence encodes CASSEHRESTQYF.

The chain joins TRBV5-1 to TRBJ2-5; possibly TRBD2 for D (5 bases). Trimming shortened V by 6 bases and J by 1 base, and 10 bases separated the two germline ends. The germline V gene encodes CDR1 SGHRS and CDR2 YFSETQ. CDR3 length: 13 amino acids. The CDR3: CASKRGVQETQYF. As DNA, the CDR3 is TGCGCCAGCAAACGGGGAGTCCAAGAGACCCAGTACTTC.

This clone was picked up a small number of times. The V gene is TRBV7-2, the J gene TRBJ1-2, with D hard to call. V lost 2 bases and J 4 bases, leaving 17 bases between the germline ends. Germline V gives CDR1 SGHTA, CDR2 FQGNSA. The CDR3 totals 16 residues. This chain's CDR3 is CASSLKGPRVGYGYTF. DNA for the CDR3: TGTGCCAGCAGCTTAAAAGGACCACGGGTTGGCTATGGCTACACCTTC.

This clone was detected only a few times. J is TRBJ2-1 and V is TRBV28; D is unresolved. The germline CDR1 and CDR2 sequences are MDHEN and SYDVKM. There are 11 residues in the CDR3. Trimming cost V 9 bases and J 8 bases, with 11 bases left between them. The DNA of the CDR3 is TGTGCCAGTTCGACTCTCTATGAGCAGTTCTTC. Its protein is CASSTLYEQFF.

The chain couples TRBV5-1 to TRBJ2-7; weak D call: TRBD1 (6 bases). Trimming took off 4 bases at V and 4 bases at J, with 15 bases between the two ends. The CDR3 is 14 amino acids. Germline V gives CDR1 SGHRS, CDR2 YFSETQ. In DNA form, the CDR3 reads TGCGCCAGCAGCCATGGACAGAAAACGTACGAGCAGTACTTC. Its protein product is CASSHGQKTYEQYF.

The chain joins TRBV5-1 to TRBJ2-1; 7 nucleotides match TRBD2. The germline V gene has CDR1 SGHRS and CDR2 YFSETQ. The CDR3 is 15 residues long. J gave up 3 bases and V 1 base, and 4 bases lay outside the gene matches. Written as DNA, the CDR3 is TGCGCCAGCAGCTTGCTAGCGGCCAACTACAATGAGCAGTTCTTC. Translating it yields CASSLLAANYNEQFF.

This sequence joins TRBV15 and TRBJ2-7; 11 positions match TRBD2. J was trimmed by 5 bases and V by 3 bases; bases with no gene match: 9. In germline, CDR1 is LNHNV, CDR2 YYDKDF (reference sequence). The CDR3 has 16 residues. CDR3 in amino acids: CATSSRLAGGPNEQYF. As DNA, the CDR3 is TGTGCCACCAGCAGTAGATTAGCGGGAGGGCCCAACGAGCAGTACTTC.

The V gene is TRBV7-8, the J gene TRBJ2-1, with 9 bases matching TRBD2. This CDR3 has 16 amino acids. Germline CDR1 is SGHVS and CDR2 is FQNEAQ. After removal of 1 base from V and 7 bases from J, the junction contained 8 bases not matched to a gene. Written as DNA, the CDR3 is TGTGCCAGCAGCTTAGGGGCGGGAGGGAGAGGGAATGAGCAGTTCTTC. The encoded protein is CASSLGAGGRGNEQFF.

The V gene is TRBV7-9, the J gene TRBJ2-5; 7 positions agree with TRBD2. The CDR3 extends over 13 amino acids. Germline V gives CDR1 SEHNR, CDR2 FQNEAQ (reference sequence). Losses at the gene ends were 4 bases for V and 10 bases for J; bases not matched to a gene: 9. CDR3 DNA: TGTGCCAGCAGCTCATGGGAGGGATACCTCCAGTACTTC. Translating it yields CASSSWEGYLQYF.

This clone appeared many times. The rearrangement joins TRBV10-3 to TRBJ2-2; TRBD2 matches 11 bases. V was pared by 3 bases and J by 3 bases, with 0 bases of the junction left unmatched. From germline, CDR1 is ENHRY and CDR2 SYGVKD. CDR3 length equals 15 residues. The CDR3 DNA follows: TGTGCCATCAGTGAACTAGCGGGGGACACCGGGGAGCTGTTTTTT. Translated, it gives CAISELAGDTGELFF.